Each of the 18 T cell receptor beta chains below was sequenced from the same sample in a study of blood T cell repertoires in COVID-19. Only in-frame clones appear in the TCRdb table, and some are missing; sequencing was by immunoSEQ multiplex PCR. The data show over 100,000 clones, 84% seen once. Sequenced material: peripheral blood. The receptors derive from a human donor in a cohort sampled during active COVID-19.

The gene calls are TRBV7-3 and TRBJ2-2; D is undetermined. Germline CDR1 reads SGHTA; CDR2 reads FQGTGA. The CDR3 covers 15 residues. Trimming stripped 2 bases from V and 1 base from J, with 8 bases between. The CDR3 loop is CASSLFAGNTGELFF. CDR3 nucleotides: TGTGCCAGCAGCTTATTTGCAGGGAACACCGGGGAGCTGTTTTTT.

The chain carries TRBV4-2 and TRBJ2-1; the match to TRBD2 covers 8 bases. J lost 0 bases, V lost 4 bases, and 8 bases had no gene match. The CDR3 loop spans 17 amino acids. Germline assignment: CDR1 LGHNA and CDR2 YNFKEQ. As DNA, the CDR3 is TGTGCCAGCAGCCTAAAGGTCGGGGGGGACTCCTACAATGAGCAGTTCTTC. This codes for CASSLKVGGDSYNEQFF.

The chain has TRBV19 and TRBJ2-1, with 12 bases lining up with TRBD2. Germline CDR1 and CDR2: LNHDA and SQIVND (reference sequence). The CDR3 consists of 16 residues. With 6 bases clipped from V and 0 bases from J, the junction kept 3 bases outside the gene matches. The chain's CDR3 is CASRGLAGSSYNEQFF. As DNA, the CDR3 is TGTGCCAGTAGGGGACTAGCGGGTAGCTCCTACAATGAGCAGTTCTTC.

This clone showed up just once. V is TRBV7-8 and J is TRBJ2-5; no definite D call. The V and J ends lost 1 base and 3 bases respectively, with 9 bases between them. The germline gives CDR1 SGHVS, CDR2 FQNEAQ. The CDR3 contains 14 residues. CDR3 sequence reads: CASSLGMAEETQYF. In DNA form, the CDR3 reads TGTGCCAGCAGCTTAGGAATGGCGGAAGAGACCCAGTACTTC. Supplemented by reference TRBV7-8 and TRBJ2-5, the full variable domain reads GAGVSQSPRYKVAKRGQDVALRCDPISGHVSLFWYQQALGQGPEFLTYFQNEAQLDKSGLPSDRFFAERPEGSVSTLKIQRTQQEDSAVYLCASSLGMAEETQYFGPGTRLLVL.

The chain recombines TRBV5-4 with TRBJ1-4, with 9 positions matching TRBD1. Germline V CDR1 and CDR2: SGHNT, YYREEE (reference sequence). CDR3 size: 17 residues. V shed 2 bases and J 0 bases; nucleotides not matched to a gene: 5. The CDR3 is CASSFGGQGATNEKLFF. The CDR3 region has the DNA TGTGCCAGCAGCTTTGGGGGACAGGGTGCAACTAATGAAAAACTGTTTTTT. The complete variable domain, with remaining parts taken from reference TRBV5-4 and TRBJ1-4, reads ETGVTQSPTHLIKTRGQQVTLRCSSQSGHNTVSWYQQALGQGPQFIFQYYREEENGRGNFPPRFSGLQFPNYSSELNVNALELDDSALYLCASSFGGQGATNEKLFFGSGTQLSVL.

About this clone itself: Sequence at one end of the junction differs from germline and may be a read error. The chain uses TRBV7-2 and TRBJ1-2; a weak D match, TRBD1 (6 bases). Germline V CDR1 and CDR2: SGHTA, FQGNSA. The CDR3 is 13 amino acids. The CDR3, as DNA: TGTGCCAGCAGCTTCTATTTGAAAGACAGGATCCACTTC. This translates into CASSFYLKDRIHF.

This chain joins TRBV5-1 and TRBJ2-3; 7 nucleotides agree with TRBD1. Germline CDR1 reads SGHRS; CDR2 reads YFSETQ. The CDR3 is 15 amino acids. J lost 2 bases, V lost 3 bases, and 6 bases had no gene match. The CDR3 here is CASSSGTVFTDTQYF. In DNA form, the CDR3 reads TGCGCCAGCAGCTCAGGGACAGTCTTCACAGATACGCAGTATTTT.

The chain combines TRBV7-2 with TRBJ2-7; 9 bases are shared with TRBD1. Germline CDR1 SGHTA, CDR2 FQGNSA. V lost 5 bases to trimming and J lost 2 bases; unmatched junction nucleotides: 1. This CDR3 is built from 13 residues. CDR3 DNA: TGTGCCAGCAGCCGGACAGGGGCCTACGAGCAGTACTTC. It specifies CASSRTGAYEQYF.

The chain has TRBV7-2 and TRBJ2-5; TRBD1 matches at 7 bases. Germline V gene data show CDR1 as SGHTA and CDR2 as FQGNSA. The junction had 6 bases not matched to a gene; V was cut back by 1 base and J by 1 base. The CDR3 is 16 amino acids. CDR3 sequence (DNA): TGTGCCAGCAGCTTAGGGACAGGTGTTTTCCAAGAGACCCAGTACTTC. Its translation is CASSLGTGVFQETQYF.

This clone turned up a few times. The genes are TRBV10-1 and TRBJ1-2; D uncertain. Trimming left V 11 bases short and J 8 bases short, with 12 bases between. The CDR3 is 10 residues long. Germline V CDR1 and CDR2: WNHNN, SYGVQD (reference sequence). CDR3 DNA sequence: TGCGCCGCCATTTGGGCGGGCTACACCTTC. Residues: CAAIWAGYTF.

This chain uses TRBV9 with TRBJ2-1; no clear D gene. CDR3 size: 15 residues. The germline V and J ends were trimmed by 6 bases and 0 bases, with 13 bases remaining between them. CDR1 is SGDLS, CDR2 YYNGEE, per germline. The CDR3 DNA sequence: TGTGCCAGCACTCCCCTCCGGTCCTCCTACAATGAGCAGTTCTTC. Its translation: CASTPLRSSYNEQFF.

The chain is built from TRBV5-1 and TRBJ2-7, with D perhaps TRBD1 (6 bases). Germline V gene data show CDR1 as SGHRS and CDR2 as YFSETQ. The CDR3 has 13 amino acids. Trimming pared 7 bases from V and 4 bases from J, leaving 15 bases between. The DNA of the CDR3 is TGCGCCAGCCACATGGACAGCCAATACGAGCAGTACTTC. Amino acid sequence: CASHMDSQYEQYF.

V usage is TRBV5-4 and J usage is TRBJ1-2, with 7 bases aligning to TRBD1. The CDR3 is made up of 13 amino acids. J gave up 7 bases and V 4 bases, and 7 bases lay outside the gene matches. Germline loops: CDR1 SGHNT, CDR2 YYREEE (reference sequence). This CDR3 is CASSRDREPGYTF. CDR3 nucleotides: TGTGCCAGCAGCCGCGACAGGGAGCCTGGCTACACCTTC.

The rearrangement uses TRBV2 and TRBJ2-3, with a weak D call TRBD2 (5 bases). CDR3 size: 15 residues. The germline V gene encodes CDR1 SNHLY and CDR2 FYNNEI. The V and J ends lost 5 bases and 3 bases respectively, with 15 bases between them. The CDR3: CASSSGRPGTDTQYF. In DNA, the CDR3 is TGTGCCAGCAGTTCCGGACGGCCGGGGACAGATACGCAGTATTTT.

The chain employs TRBV16 and TRBJ2-3; no clear D. This CDR3 comprises 14 residues. The germline CDR1 and CDR2 sequences are KGHSY and FQNENV. V lost 3 bases and J lost 2, with 9 bases in between. CDR3 in DNA: TGTGCCAGCAGCCAGACAAGTGTCACAGATACGCAGTATTTT. It encodes CASSQTSVTDTQYF. The variable domain in full, with the rest retrieved from reference TRBV16 and TRBJ2-3, is GEEVAQTPKHLVRGEGQKAKLYCAPIKGHSYVFWYQQVLKNEFKFLISFQNENVFDETGMPKERFSAKCLPNSPCSLEIQATKLEDSAVYFCASSQTSVTDTQYFGPGTRLTVL.

The chain couples TRBV23-1 to TRBJ1-5; D possibly corresponds to TRBD1 (6 bases). TRBV23-1 is noted as an ORF with a role that remains uncertain. Trimming removed 8 bases at V and 0 bases at J, with 20 bases between. The CDR3 loop spans 17 amino acids. CDR3 sequence (DNA): TGCGCCAGCGGTTTTACCGGGACAAAGGATAGCAATCAGCCCCAGCATTTT. Its protein is CASGFTGTKDSNQPQHF.

The J gene is TRBJ1-4, the V gene TRBV18; a weak D match, TRBD1 (5 bases). This CDR3 contains 16 residues. Trimming left V 4 bases short and J 0 bases short, with 12 bases between. The germline gives CDR1 KGHSH, CDR2 LQKENI. CDR3 bases: TGTGCCAGCTCACTTTTGGACACTCCAACTAATGAAAAACTGTTTTTT. This translates into CASSLLDTPTNEKLFF.

This chain joins TRBV7-8 and TRBJ2-7, with a possible D match to TRBD1 (5 bases). CDR3 length equals 13 residues. V lost 4 bases and J 2 bases, leaving 9 bases between the germline ends. The germline V gene has CDR1 SGHVS and CDR2 FQNEAQ. Written as DNA, the CDR3 is TGTGCCAGCAGCTCCACAGGCGCCTACGAGCAGTACTTC. Protein sequence: CASSSTGAYEQYF.